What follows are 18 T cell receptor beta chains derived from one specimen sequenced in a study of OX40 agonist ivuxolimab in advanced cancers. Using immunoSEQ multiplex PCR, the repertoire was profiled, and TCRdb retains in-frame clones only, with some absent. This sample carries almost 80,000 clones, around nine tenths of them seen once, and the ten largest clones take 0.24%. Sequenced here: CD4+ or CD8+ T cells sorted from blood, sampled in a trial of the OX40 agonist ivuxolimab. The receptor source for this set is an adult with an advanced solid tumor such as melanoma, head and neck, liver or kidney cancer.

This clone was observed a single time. The CDR3: CASSPGADGYTF. As DNA, the CDR3 is TGTGCCAGCTCACCAGGGGCGGATGGCTACACCTTC. The V call is TRBV18, the J call TRBJ1-2, with TRBD1 as a possible D gene (5 bases). Germline CDR1 is KGHSH and CDR2 is LQKENI. V was trimmed by 2 bases and J by 6 bases, leaving 7 bases between them. The CDR3 contains 12 residues.

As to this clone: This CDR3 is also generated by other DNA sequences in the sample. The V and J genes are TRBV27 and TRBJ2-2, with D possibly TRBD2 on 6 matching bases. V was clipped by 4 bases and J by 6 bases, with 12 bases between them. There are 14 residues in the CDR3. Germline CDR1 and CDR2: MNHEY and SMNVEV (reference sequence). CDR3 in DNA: TGTGCCAGCAGTTCAACCGGGAGCCCCGGGGAGCTGTTTTTT. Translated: CASSSTGSPGELFF.

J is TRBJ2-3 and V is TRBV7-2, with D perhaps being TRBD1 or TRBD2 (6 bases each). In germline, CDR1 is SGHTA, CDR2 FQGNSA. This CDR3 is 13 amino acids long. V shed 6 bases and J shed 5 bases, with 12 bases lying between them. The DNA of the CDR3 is TGTGCCAGCAGGTCTGGAGGGGGAGATACGCAGTATTTT. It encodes CASRSGGGDTQYF.

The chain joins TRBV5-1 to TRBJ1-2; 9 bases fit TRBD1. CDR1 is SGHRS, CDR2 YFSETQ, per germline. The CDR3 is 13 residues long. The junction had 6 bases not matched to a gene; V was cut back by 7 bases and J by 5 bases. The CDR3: CASRTGERYGYTF. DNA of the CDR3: TGCGCCAGCCGGACAGGGGAACGGTATGGCTACACCTTC.

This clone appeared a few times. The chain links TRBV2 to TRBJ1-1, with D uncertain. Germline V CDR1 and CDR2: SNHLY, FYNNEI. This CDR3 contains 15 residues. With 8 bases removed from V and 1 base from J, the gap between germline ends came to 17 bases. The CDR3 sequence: CASFYSYRRNTEAFF. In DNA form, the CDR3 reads TGTGCCAGCTTCTACTCGTACCGGAGGAACACTGAAGCTTTCTTT.

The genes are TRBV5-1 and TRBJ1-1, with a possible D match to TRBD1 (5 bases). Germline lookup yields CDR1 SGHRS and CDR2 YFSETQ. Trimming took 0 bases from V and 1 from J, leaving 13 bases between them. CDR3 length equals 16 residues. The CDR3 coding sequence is TGCGCCAGCAGCTTGGCGTGGAATCAGGGGAACACTGAAGCTTTCTTT. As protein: CASSLAWNQGNTEAFF.

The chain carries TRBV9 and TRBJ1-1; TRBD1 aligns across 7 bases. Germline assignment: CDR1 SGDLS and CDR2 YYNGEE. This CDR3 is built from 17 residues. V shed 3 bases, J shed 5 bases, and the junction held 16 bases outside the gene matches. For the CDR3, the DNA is TGTGCCAGCAGCGCCCAACCCCCAGTGACAGGGAGAACTGAAGCTTTCTTT. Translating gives CASSAQPPVTGRTEAFF.

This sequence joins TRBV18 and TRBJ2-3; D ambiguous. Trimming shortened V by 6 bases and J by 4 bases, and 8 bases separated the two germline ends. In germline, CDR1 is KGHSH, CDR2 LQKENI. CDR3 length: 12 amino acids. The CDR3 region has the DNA TGTGCCAGCTCGTCCATCTCAGATACGCAGTATTTT. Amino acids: CASSSISDTQYF. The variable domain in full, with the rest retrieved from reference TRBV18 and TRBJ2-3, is NAGVMQNPRHLVRRRGQEARLRCSPMKGHSHVYWYRQLPEEGLKFMVYLQKENIIDESGMPKERFSAEFPKEGPSILRIQQVVRGDSAAYFCASSSISDTQYFGPGTRLTVL.

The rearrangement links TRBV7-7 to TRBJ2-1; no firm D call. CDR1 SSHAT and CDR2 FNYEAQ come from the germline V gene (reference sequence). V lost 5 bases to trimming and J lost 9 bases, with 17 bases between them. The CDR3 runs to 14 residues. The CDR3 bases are TGTGCCAGCAGCACGTTAGCCGTACTAAGTGAGCAGTTCTTC. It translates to CASSTLAVLSEQFF.

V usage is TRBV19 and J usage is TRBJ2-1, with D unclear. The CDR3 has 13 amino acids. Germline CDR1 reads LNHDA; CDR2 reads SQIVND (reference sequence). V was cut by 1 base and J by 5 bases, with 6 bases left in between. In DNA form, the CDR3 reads TGTGCCAGTAGTATAGGCCAGAACAATGAGCAGTTCTTC. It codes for CASSIGQNNEQFF.

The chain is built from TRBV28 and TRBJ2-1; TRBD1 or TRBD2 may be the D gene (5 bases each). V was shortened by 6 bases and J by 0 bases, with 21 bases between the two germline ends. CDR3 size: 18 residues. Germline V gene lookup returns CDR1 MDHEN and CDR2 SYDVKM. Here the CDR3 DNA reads TGTGCCAGCAGCCGACATCCAGGGCTGGGGAGCTCCTACAATGAGCAGTTCTTC. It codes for CASSRHPGLGSSYNEQFF.

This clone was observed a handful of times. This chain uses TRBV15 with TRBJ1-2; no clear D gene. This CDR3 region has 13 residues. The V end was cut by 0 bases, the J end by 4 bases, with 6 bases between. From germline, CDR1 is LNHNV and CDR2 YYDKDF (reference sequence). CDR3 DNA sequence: TGTGCCACCAGCAGAGATCAAGGCTATGGCTACACCTTC. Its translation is CATSRDQGYGYTF.

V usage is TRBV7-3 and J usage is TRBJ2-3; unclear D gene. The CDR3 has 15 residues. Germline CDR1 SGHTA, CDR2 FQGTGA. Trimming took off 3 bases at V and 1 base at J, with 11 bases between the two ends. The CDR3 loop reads CASSLGNYGTDTQYF. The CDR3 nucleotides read TGTGCCAGCAGCTTGGGTAATTACGGCACAGATACGCAGTATTTT.

The CDR3 DNA reads TGTGCCAGCAGTCAGGATCTACAGGATGAAAAACTGTTTTTT. As protein: CASSQDLQDEKLFF. The genes are TRBV5-4 and TRBJ1-4; possibly TRBD1 for D (5 bases). The CDR3 has 14 residues. CDR1 and CDR2 (germline): SGHNT, YYREEE (reference sequence). With 5 bases removed from V and 6 bases from J, the gap between germline ends came to 14 bases.

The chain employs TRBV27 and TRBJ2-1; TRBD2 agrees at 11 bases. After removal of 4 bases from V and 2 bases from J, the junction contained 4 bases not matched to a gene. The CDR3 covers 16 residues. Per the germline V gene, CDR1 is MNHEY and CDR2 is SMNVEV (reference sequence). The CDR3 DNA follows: TGTGCCAGCAGTTCGGGACTAGCGGTAACCTACAATGAGCAGTTCTTC. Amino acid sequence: CASSSGLAVTYNEQFF.

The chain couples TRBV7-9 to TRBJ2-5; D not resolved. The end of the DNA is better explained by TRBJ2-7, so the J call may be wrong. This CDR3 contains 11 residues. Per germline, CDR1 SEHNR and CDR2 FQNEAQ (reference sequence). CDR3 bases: TGTGCCAGCAGCATAAGTTACGAGCAGTACTTC. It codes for CASSISYEQYF.

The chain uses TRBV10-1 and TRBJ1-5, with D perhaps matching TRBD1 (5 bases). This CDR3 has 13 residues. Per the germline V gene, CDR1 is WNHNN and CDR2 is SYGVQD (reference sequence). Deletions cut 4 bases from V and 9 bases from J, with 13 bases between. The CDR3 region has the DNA TGCGCCAGCAGTGGGGGACCGCGTCTGCCCCAGCATTTT. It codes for CASSGGPRLPQHF.

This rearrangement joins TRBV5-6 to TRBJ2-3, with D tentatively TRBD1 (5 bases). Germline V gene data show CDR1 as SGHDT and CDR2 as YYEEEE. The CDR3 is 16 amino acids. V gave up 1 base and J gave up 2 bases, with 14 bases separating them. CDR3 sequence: CASSLSTAFSTDTQYF. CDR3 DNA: TGTGCCAGCAGCTTGTCGACAGCCTTCTCCACAGATACGCAGTATTTT. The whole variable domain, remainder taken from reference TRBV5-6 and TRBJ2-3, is DAGVTQSPTHLIKTRGQQVTLRCSPKSGHDTVSWYQQALGQGPQFIFQYYEEEERQRGNFPDRFSGHQFPNYSSELNVNALLLGDSALYLCASSLSTAFSTDTQYFGPGTRLTVL.